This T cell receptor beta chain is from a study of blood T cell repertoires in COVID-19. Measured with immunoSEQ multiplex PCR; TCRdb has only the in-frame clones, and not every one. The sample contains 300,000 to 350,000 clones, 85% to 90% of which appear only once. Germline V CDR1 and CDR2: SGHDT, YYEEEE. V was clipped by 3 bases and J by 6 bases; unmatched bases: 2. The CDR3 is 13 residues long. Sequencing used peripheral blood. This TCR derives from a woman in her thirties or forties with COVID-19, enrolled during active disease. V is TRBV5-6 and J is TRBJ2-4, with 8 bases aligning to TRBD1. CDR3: CASSSTGVNIQYF. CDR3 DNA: TGTGCCAGCAGCTCGACAGGGGTAAACATTCAGTACTTC.